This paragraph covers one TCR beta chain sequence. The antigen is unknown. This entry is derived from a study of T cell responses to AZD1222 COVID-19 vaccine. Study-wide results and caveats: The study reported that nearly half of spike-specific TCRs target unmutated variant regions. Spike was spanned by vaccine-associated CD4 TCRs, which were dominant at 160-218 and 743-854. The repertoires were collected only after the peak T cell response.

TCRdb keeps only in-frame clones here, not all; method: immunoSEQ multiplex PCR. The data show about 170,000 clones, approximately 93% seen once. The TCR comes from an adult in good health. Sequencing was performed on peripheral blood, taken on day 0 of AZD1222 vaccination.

CDR3 region: CASSYRTSGSYEQFF. CDR3 DNA sequence: TGTGCCAGCAGTTACAGGACTAGCGGGAGCTATGAGCAGTTCTTC. The gene calls are TRBV6-5 and TRBJ2-1; 13 bases are shared with TRBD2. Trimming cost V 2 bases and J 8 bases; bases outside gene matches: 3. The germline V gene has CDR1 MNHEY and CDR2 SVGAGI. This CDR3 region has 15 residues.